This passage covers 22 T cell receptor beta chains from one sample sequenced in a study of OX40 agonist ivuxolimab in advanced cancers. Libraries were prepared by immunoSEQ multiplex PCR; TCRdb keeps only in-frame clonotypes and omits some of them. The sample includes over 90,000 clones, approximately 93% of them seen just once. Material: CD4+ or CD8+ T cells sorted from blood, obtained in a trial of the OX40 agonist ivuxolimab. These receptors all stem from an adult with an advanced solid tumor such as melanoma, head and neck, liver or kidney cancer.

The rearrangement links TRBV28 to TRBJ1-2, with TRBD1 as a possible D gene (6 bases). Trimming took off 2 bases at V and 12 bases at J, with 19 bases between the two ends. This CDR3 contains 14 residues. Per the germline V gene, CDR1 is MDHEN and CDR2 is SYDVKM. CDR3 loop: CASSLDPTRDTDTF. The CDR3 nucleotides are TGTGCCAGCAGTTTAGACCCCACCCGGGACACTGACACCTTC.

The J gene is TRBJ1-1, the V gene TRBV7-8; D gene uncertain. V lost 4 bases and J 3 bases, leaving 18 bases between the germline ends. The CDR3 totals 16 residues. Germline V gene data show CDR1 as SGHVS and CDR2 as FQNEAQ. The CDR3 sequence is CASSSSIGRADTEAFF. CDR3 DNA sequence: TGTGCCAGCAGCTCCAGTATAGGCCGGGCGGACACTGAAGCTTTCTTT.

CDR3 amino acids: CASSFNVGKAFF. The CDR3 bases are TGTGCCAGCAGCTTTAATGTTGGGAAAGCTTTCTTT. V usage is TRBV7-9 and J usage is TRBJ1-1, with D unresolved. Trimming left V 3 bases short and J 9 bases short, with 11 bases between. Germline CDR1 SEHNR, CDR2 FQNEAQ (reference sequence). The CDR3 sequence is 12 residues long.

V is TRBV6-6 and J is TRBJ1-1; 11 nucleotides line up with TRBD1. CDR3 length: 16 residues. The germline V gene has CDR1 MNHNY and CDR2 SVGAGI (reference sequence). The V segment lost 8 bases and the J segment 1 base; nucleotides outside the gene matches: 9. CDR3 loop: CASFSRDRGSNTEAFF. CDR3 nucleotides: TGTGCCAGCTTCTCCCGGGACAGGGGGTCGAACACTGAAGCTTTCTTT.

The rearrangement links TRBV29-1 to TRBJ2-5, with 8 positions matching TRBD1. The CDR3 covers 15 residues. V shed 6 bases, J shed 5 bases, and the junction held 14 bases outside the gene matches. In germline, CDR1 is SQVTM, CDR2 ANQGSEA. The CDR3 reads CSVARQGISLETQYF. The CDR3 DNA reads TGCAGCGTCGCCCGACAGGGGATATCCTTGGAGACCCAGTACTTC.

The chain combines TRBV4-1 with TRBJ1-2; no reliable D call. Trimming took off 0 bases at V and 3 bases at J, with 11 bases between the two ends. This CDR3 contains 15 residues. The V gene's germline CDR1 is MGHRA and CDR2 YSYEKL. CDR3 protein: CASSQDSNSHYGYTF. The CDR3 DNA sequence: TGCGCCAGCAGCCAAGATAGCAATTCCCACTATGGCTACACCTTC.

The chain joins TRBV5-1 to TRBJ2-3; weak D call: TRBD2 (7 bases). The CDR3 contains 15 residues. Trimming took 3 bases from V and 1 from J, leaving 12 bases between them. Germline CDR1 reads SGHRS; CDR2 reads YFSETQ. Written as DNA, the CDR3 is TGCGCCAGCAGCTGGGGCGGGGGCGGCACAGATACGCAGTATTTT. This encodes CASSWGGGGTDTQYF. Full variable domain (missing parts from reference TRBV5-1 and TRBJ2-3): KAGVTQTPRYLIKTRGQQVTLSCSPISGHRSVSWYQQTPGQGLQFLFEYFSETQRNKGNFPGRFSGRQFSNSRSEMNVSTLELGDSALYLCASSWGGGGTDTQYFGPGTRLTVL.

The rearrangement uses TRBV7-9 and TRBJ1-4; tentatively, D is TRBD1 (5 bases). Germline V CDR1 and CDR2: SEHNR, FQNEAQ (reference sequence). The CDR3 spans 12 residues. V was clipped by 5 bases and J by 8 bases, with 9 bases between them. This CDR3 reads CASSAQGEKLFF. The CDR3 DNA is TGTGCCAGCAGCGCGCAGGGCGAAAAACTGTTTTTT.

CDR3 coding DNA: TGTGCCAGCAGTACTAGCGGAGCCTACAATGAGCAGTTCTTC. The encoded protein is CASSTSGAYNEQFF. The chain uses TRBV2 and TRBJ2-1, with 8 nucleotides matching TRBD2. The V gene end was trimmed by 5 bases and the J gene end by 2 bases; junction bases not matched to a gene: 2. CDR1 and CDR2 from the germline V gene are SNHLY and FYNNEI. There are 14 residues in the CDR3.

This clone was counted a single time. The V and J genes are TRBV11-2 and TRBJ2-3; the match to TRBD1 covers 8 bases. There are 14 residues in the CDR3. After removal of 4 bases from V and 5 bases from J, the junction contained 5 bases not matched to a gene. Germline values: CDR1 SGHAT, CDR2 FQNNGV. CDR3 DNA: TGTGCCAGCAGCTCAGGGGGCGTCGGAGATACGCAGTATTTT. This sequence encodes CASSSGGVGDTQYF.

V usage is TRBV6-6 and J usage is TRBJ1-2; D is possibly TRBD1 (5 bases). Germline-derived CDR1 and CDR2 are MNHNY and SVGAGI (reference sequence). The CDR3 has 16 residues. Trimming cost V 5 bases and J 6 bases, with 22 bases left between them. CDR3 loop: CASSPFGGGITNGYTF. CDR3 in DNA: TGTGCCAGCAGTCCCTTTGGGGGGGGGATAACAAATGGCTACACCTTC.

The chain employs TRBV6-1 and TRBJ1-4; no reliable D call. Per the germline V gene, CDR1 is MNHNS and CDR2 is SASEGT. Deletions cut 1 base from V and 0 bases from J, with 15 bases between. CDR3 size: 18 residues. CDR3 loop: CASSEEYWAVATNEKLFF. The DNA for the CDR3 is TGTGCCAGCAGTGAAGAGTATTGGGCGGTTGCAACTAATGAAAAACTGTTTTTT.

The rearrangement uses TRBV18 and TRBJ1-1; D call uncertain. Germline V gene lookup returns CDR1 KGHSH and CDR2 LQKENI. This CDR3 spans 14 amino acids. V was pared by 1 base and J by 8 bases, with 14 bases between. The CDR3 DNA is TGTGCCAGCTCACCACAGGATGGGTCAGCCGAAGCTTTCTTT. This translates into CASSPQDGSAEAFF.

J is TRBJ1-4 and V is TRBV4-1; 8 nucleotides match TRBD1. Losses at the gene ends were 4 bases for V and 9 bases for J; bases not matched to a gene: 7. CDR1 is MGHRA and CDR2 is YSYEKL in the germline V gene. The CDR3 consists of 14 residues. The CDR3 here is CASSPGTGVQKLFF. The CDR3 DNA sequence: TGCGCCAGCAGCCCCGGGACAGGAGTCCAAAAACTGTTTTTT.

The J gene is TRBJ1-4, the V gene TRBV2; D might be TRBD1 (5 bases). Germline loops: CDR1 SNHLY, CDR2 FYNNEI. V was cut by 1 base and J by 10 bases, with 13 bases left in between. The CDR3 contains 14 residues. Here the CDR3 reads CASSEVQDGGKLFF. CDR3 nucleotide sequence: TGTGCCAGCAGTGAAGTTCAGGACGGGGGAAAACTGTTTTTT.

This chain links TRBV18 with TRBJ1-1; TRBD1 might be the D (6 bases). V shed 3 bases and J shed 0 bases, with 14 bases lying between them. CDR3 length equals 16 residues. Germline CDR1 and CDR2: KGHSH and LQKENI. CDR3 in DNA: TGTGCCAGCTCACCGCGGGGGGCACCCTTGAACACTGAAGCTTTCTTT. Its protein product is CASSPRGAPLNTEAFF.

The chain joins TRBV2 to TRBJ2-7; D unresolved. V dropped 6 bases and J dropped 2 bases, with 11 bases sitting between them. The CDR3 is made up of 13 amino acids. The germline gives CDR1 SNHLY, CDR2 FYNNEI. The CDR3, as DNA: TGTGCCAGCAGGGGGATATGGGCCTACGAGCAGTACTTC. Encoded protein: CASRGIWAYEQYF.

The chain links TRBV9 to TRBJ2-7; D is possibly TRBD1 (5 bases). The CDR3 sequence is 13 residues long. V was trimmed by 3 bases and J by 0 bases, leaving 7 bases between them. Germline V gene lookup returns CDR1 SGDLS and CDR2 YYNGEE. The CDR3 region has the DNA TGTGCCAGCAGCGAAGGGGACTCCTACGAGCAGTACTTC. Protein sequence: CASSEGDSYEQYF.

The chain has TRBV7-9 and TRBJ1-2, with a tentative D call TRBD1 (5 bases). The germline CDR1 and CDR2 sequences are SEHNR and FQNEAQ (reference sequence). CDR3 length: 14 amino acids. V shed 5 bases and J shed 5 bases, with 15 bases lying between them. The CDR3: CASSRIGTTYGYTF. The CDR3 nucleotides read TGTGCCAGCAGCAGAATCGGGACCACGTATGGCTACACCTTC.

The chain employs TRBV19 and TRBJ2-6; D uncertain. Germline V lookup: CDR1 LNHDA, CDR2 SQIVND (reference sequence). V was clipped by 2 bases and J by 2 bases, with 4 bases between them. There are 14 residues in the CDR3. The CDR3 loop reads CASSIRAGANVLTF. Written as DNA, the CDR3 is TGTGCCAGTAGTATAAGGGCTGGGGCCAACGTCCTGACTTTC. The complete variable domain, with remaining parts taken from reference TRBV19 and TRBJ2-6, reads DGGITQSPKYLFRKEGQNVTLSCEQNLNHDAMYWYRQDPGQGLRLIYYSQIVNDFQKGDIAEGYSVSREKKESFPLTVTSAQKNPTAFYLCASSIRAGANVLTFGAGSRLTVL.

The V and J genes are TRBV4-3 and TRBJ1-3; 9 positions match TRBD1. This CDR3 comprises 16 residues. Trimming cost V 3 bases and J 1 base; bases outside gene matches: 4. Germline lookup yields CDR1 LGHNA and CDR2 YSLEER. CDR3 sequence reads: CASSHEGTGSGNTIYF. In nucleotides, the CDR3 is TGCGCCAGCAGCCATGAGGGGACAGGGTCTGGAAACACCATATATTTT.

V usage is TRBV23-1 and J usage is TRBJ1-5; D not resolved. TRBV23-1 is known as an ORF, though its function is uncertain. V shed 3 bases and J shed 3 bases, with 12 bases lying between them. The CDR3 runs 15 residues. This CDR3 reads CASSHVLQDNQPQHF. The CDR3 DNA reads TGCGCCAGCAGTCACGTTCTCCAAGACAATCAGCCCCAGCATTTT.